Each of the 25 T cell receptor beta chains below was sequenced from the same sample in a study of OX40 agonist ivuxolimab in advanced cancers. TCRdb keeps only in-frame clones here, not all; method: immunoSEQ multiplex PCR. The top ten hold more than 3.5% of the sample, which has 65,000 to 75,000 clones, about 87% seen once. The sample consisted of CD4+ or CD8+ T cells sorted from blood, taken in a trial of the OX40 agonist ivuxolimab. The receptors here all came from an adult with an advanced solid tumor such as melanoma, head and neck, liver or kidney cancer.

The gene calls are TRBV30 and TRBJ2-7, with D possibly matching TRBD2 (6 bases). The ends were cut back, 3 bases at V and 7 bases at J, with 19 bases in the middle. The CDR3 has 14 residues. CDR1 and CDR2 from the germline V gene are GTSNPN and SVGIG (reference sequence). This CDR3 reads CAWSQDYKEGEQYF. In DNA form, the CDR3 reads TGTGCCTGGAGCCAAGACTACAAGGAGGGGGAGCAGTACTTC.

The chain links TRBV28 to TRBJ1-4; possible D gene TRBD1, 6 bases. Trimming removed 5 bases from V and 7 bases from J, with 29 bases in between. Per the germline V gene, CDR1 is MDHEN and CDR2 is SYDVKM. The CDR3 is 19 amino acids. This CDR3 reads CASSTPAWGGNFRGEKLFF. CDR3 DNA sequence: TGTGCCAGCAGTACCCCGGCGTGGGGGGGCAACTTCCGTGGTGAAAAACTGTTTTTT.

J is TRBJ2-7 and V is TRBV14, with TRBD2 identical over 9 bases. V lost 6 bases to trimming and J lost 5 bases; unmatched junction nucleotides: 17. This CDR3 has 17 residues. CDR1 is SGHDN and CDR2 is FVKESK in the germline V gene. The CDR3 spells CASSPLAGTLYFHEQYF. In nucleotides, the CDR3 is TGTGCCAGCAGTCCCCTAGCGGGAACCTTGTACTTCCACGAGCAGTACTTC.

The chain links TRBV30 to TRBJ2-7; D is unclear. The CDR3 runs to 13 residues. The V end lost 5 bases, the J end lost 2 bases, and 13 bases lay between the germline ends. Germline V gives CDR1 GTSNPN, CDR2 SVGIG (reference sequence). The CDR3 reads CAWSTMRPYEQYF. CDR3 nucleotide sequence: TGTGCCTGGTCGACAATGAGGCCCTACGAGCAGTACTTC. Together with reference TRBV30 and TRBJ2-7, the CDR3 gives the full variable domain: SQTIHQWPATLVQPVGSPLSLECTVEGTSNPNLYWYRQAAGRGLQLLFYSVGIGQISSEVPQNLSASRPQDRQFILSSKKLLLSDSGFYLCAWSTMRPYEQYFGPGTRLTVT.

V gene TRBV29-1 combines with J gene TRBJ2-7; D perhaps matches TRBD1 (6 bases). This CDR3 is 15 amino acids long. The germline V gene encodes CDR1 SQVTM and CDR2 ANQGSEA. V was shortened by 0 bases and J by 0 bases, with 12 bases between the two germline ends. The CDR3 region has the DNA TGCAGCGTTGAAGATCTACAGGGTTCCTCCTACGAGCAGTACTTC. Translated, it gives CSVEDLQGSSYEQYF.

This clone was counted once. In DNA, the CDR3 is TGTGCCAGCAGTTATTCGGACATGGGCGGCGAGCAGTACTTC. Amino acids: CASSYSDMGGEQYF. J is TRBJ2-7 and V is TRBV6-5; perhaps TRBD1 as D (5 bases). The V end was cut by 3 bases, the J end by 6 bases, with 15 bases between. This CDR3 comprises 14 residues. CDR1 is MNHEY and CDR2 is SVGAGI in the germline V gene.

This chain joins TRBV5-5 and TRBJ1-2; D is uncertain. The germline V gene has CDR1 SGHKS and CDR2 YYEKEE (reference sequence). The ends were cut back, 0 bases at V and 6 bases at J, with 9 bases in the middle. The CDR3 consists of 13 residues. The CDR3 spells CASSLGVEHGYTF. CDR3 coding DNA: TGTGCCAGCAGCTTGGGGGTAGAGCATGGCTACACCTTC.

J is TRBJ2-7 and V is TRBV30, with D unclear. With 4 bases removed from V and 5 bases from J, the gap between germline ends came to 9 bases. Germline CDR1 is GTSNPN and CDR2 is SVGIG (reference sequence). This CDR3 is 11 amino acids long. The CDR3 bases are TGTGCCTGGAACCGGGCGAACGAGCAGTACTTC. It specifies CAWNRANEQYF.

On this clone itself: Compared with germline, one end of the junction differs, possibly owing to a read error. The chain joins TRBV5-1 to TRBJ2-7; no clear D gene. Germline V lookup: CDR1 SGHRS, CDR2 YFSETQ. The CDR3 loop spans 13 amino acids. The DNA for the CDR3 is TGCGCCAGCAGCGAACCAACGGAATACGGGCAGTACTTC. It encodes CASSEPTEYGQYF.

The chain links TRBV6-1 to TRBJ1-3; the D is unclear. The germline V and J ends were trimmed by 2 bases and 0 bases, with 8 bases remaining between them. The CDR3 is made up of 15 amino acids. Germline-derived CDR1 and CDR2 are MNHNS and SASEGT. CDR3 nucleotide sequence: TGTGCCAGCAGTGAATACACCTTCTCTGGAAACACCATATATTTT. The encoded protein is CASSEYTFSGNTIYF.

V gene TRBV7-2 combines with J gene TRBJ1-6; D unclear. There are 17 residues in the CDR3. Trimming shortened V by 4 bases and J by 7 bases, and 20 bases separated the two germline ends. The germline gives CDR1 SGHTA, CDR2 FQGNSA. CDR3 bases: TGTGCCAGCAGCTCTGCCCGGGGAGCTCCTTGGAATTCACCCCTCCACTTT. This codes for CASSSARGAPWNSPLHF.

The V gene is TRBV6-6, the J gene TRBJ1-5; D is unclear. This CDR3 is 15 amino acids long. V lost 6 bases, J lost 7 bases, and 19 bases lay in between. Germline V CDR1 and CDR2: MNHNY, SVGAGI (reference sequence). The CDR3 sequence: CASRETLEGWQPQHF. In DNA, the CDR3 is TGTGCCAGCAGAGAGACCTTAGAGGGTTGGCAGCCCCAGCATTTT.

V gene TRBV7-9 combines with J gene TRBJ2-7; 10 bases line up with TRBD2. The V segment lost 2 bases and the J segment 1 base; nucleotides outside the gene matches: 2. The CDR3 is 15 residues long. The germline V gene encodes CDR1 SEHNR and CDR2 FQNEAQ (reference sequence). Written as DNA, the CDR3 is TGTGCCAGCAGCTTACCTAGCGGGGGTTCCTACGAGCAGTACTTC. Its translation is CASSLPSGGSYEQYF.

This chain joins TRBV6-8 and TRBJ2-7; 7 bases line up with TRBD2. The CDR3 extends over 17 amino acids. Germline CDR1 is MNHGY and CDR2 is SAAAGT. The trim removed 7 bases at V and 7 bases at J, leaving 22 bases unmatched. This CDR3 reads CASTPFPNGRPKGEQYF. CDR3 bases: TGTGCCAGCACCCCATTCCCCAACGGGAGGCCTAAGGGGGAGCAGTACTTC.

This chain connects TRBV6-1 to TRBJ2-5, with unresolved D. This CDR3 comprises 15 residues. Per germline, CDR1 MNHNS and CDR2 SASEGT. Trimming pared 8 bases from V and 5 bases from J, leaving 21 bases between. The CDR3 DNA follows: TGTGCCAGCGGAAGCTCTGGGATTAATCGGGAGACCCAGTACTTC. Translated, it gives CASGSSGINRETQYF.

This clone was observed a few times. The chain employs TRBV19 and TRBJ2-2, with 10 bases that match TRBD1. V was pared by 6 bases and J by 5 bases, with 6 bases of the junction left unmatched. The germline CDR1 and CDR2 sequences are LNHDA and SQIVND (reference sequence). The CDR3 runs 15 residues. The CDR3 nucleotides are TGTGCCAGTAGGAGGGACAGGGGTTTTACCGGGGAGCTGTTTTTT. Translation: CASRRDRGFTGELFF.

V and J are TRBV6-1 and TRBJ1-2; no reliable D call. V shed 1 base and J shed 4 bases, with 7 bases lying between them. The CDR3 sequence is 13 residues long. Looked up from germline, CDR1 is MNHNS and CDR2 is SASEGT. CDR3 DNA: TGTGCCAGCAGTGAAGACCGAGGCTATGGCTACACCTTC. The encoded protein is CASSEDRGYGYTF.

The V call is TRBV5-4, the J call TRBJ2-1, with D possibly TRBD1 on 5 matching bases. The CDR3 covers 14 residues. V lost 3 bases, J lost 7 bases, and 14 bases lay in between. Germline V gene sequence: CDR1 SGHNT, CDR2 YYREEE (reference sequence). The CDR3 is CASSWTQTLNEQFF. In DNA, the CDR3 is TGTGCCAGCAGCTGGACACAAACCCTGAATGAGCAGTTCTTC.

V is TRBV5-6 and J is TRBJ1-2; possibly TRBD1 for D (5 bases). Germline CDR1 and CDR2: SGHDT and YYEEEE. V dropped 3 bases and J dropped 1 base, with 13 bases sitting between them. This CDR3 is built from 15 residues. Here the CDR3 DNA reads TGTGCCAGCAGCTCCCCCGGGGCAGTTAACTATGGCTACACCTTC. Its protein product is CASSSPGAVNYGYTF.

The chain combines TRBV5-1 with TRBJ1-4; D might be TRBD1 (6 bases). V was cut by 2 bases and J by 2 bases, with 16 bases left in between. Germline CDR1 is SGHRS and CDR2 is YFSETQ. This CDR3 is built from 17 residues. Here the CDR3 reads CASSFMPLGGTNEKLFF. The CDR3 DNA reads TGCGCCAGCAGCTTTATGCCCCTAGGGGGGACTAATGAAAAACTGTTTTTT.

J is TRBJ1-3 and V is TRBV7-8, with no clear D. Trimming shortened V by 1 base and J by 0 bases, and 7 bases separated the two germline ends. Germline values: CDR1 SGHVS, CDR2 FQNEAQ. This CDR3 has 15 residues. This CDR3 is CASSLVRSSGNTIYF. CDR3 DNA sequence: TGTGCCAGCAGCTTAGTAAGGTCCTCTGGAAACACCATATATTTT. Based on the CDR3 plus reference TRBV7-8 and TRBJ1-3, the full variable domain is GAGVSQSPRYKVAKRGQDVALRCDPISGHVSLFWYQQALGQGPEFLTYFQNEAQLDKSGLPSDRFFAERPEGSVSTLKIQRTQQEDSAVYLCASSLVRSSGNTIYFGEGSWLTVV.

Notes on this clone: This sample also contains other DNA sequences that code for the same CDR3. This chain connects TRBV28 to TRBJ1-2; 11 bases map to TRBD1. After removal of 6 bases from V and 8 bases from J, the junction contained 5 bases not matched to a gene. Germline V gene data show CDR1 as MDHEN and CDR2 as SYDVKM. The CDR3 length is 13 residues. This CDR3 is CASSRGQGGGYTF. CDR3 DNA sequence: TGTGCCAGCAGCCGGGGACAGGGGGGCGGCTACACCTTC.

The chain employs TRBV6-1 and TRBJ1-1; D not resolved. The germline V gene has CDR1 MNHNS and CDR2 SASEGT. The CDR3 is 13 amino acids. Trimming took off 0 bases at V and 3 bases at J, with 5 bases between the two ends. Written as DNA, the CDR3 is TGTGCCAGCAGTGAAGCGAGGGACACTGAAGCTTTCTTT. Translated, it gives CASSEARDTEAFF.

The chain combines TRBV2 with TRBJ2-3; no firm D call. The germline gives CDR1 SNHLY, CDR2 FYNNEI. The CDR3 has 15 amino acids. V lost 2 bases to trimming and J lost 2 bases, with 11 bases between them. In nucleotides, the CDR3 is TGTGCCAGCAGTGAAAGGGCAGTTCACACAGATACGCAGTATTTT. Protein: CASSERAVHTDTQYF.

The CDR3 protein is CASSYSDRGYQETQYF. The CDR3 DNA is TGTGCCAGCAGTTACAGTGACAGGGGGTACCAAGAGACCCAGTACTTC. The chain uses TRBV6-6 and TRBJ2-5; TRBD1 aligns across 9 bases. V lost 2 bases and J lost 0; bases outside the gene matches: 4. In germline, CDR1 is MNHNY, CDR2 SVGAGI (reference sequence). The CDR3 loop spans 16 amino acids.